Listed here are 25 T cell receptor beta chains from one sample, sequenced in a study of T cells in Graves' hyperthyroidism and ophthalmopathy. Amplified regions were TCR beta CDR3 sequences from RNA transcripts. HTBI primers drove first-round RT-PCR of the TCR CDR3. A single record per CDR3 protein comes from TCRdb applying MiXCR to the multiplex PCR reads. The data contain approximately 500,000 distinct CDR3 sequences, 46% of them singletons. Material for sequencing was peripheral blood or thyroid tissue (not recorded which). The receptors were sampled from a woman aged 18 to 35 with Graves' hyperthyroidism.

This clonotype was seen once. The chain uses TRBV14 and TRBJ1-4, with a tentative D call TRBD1 (5 bases). Germline V gene sequence: CDR1 SGHDN, CDR2 FVKESK. Trimming took 2 bases from V and 6 from J, leaving 19 bases between them. The CDR3 runs 17 residues. Here the CDR3 reads CASSQRDGRPYDEKLFF. The DNA for the CDR3 is TGTGCCAGCAGCCAACGGGACGGGAGGCCCTACGATGAAAAACTGTTTTTT. Looking up the rest from reference TRBV14 and TRBJ1-4 gives the full variable domain: EAGVTQFPSHSVIEKGQTVTLRCDPISGHDNLYWYRRVMGKEIKFLLHFVKESKQDESGMPNNRFLAERTGGTYSTLKVQPAELEDSGVYFCASSQRDGRPYDEKLFFGSGTQLSVL.

The chain has TRBV6-4 and TRBJ2-7; 7 nucleotides align to TRBD1. The J call is doubtful: the DNA matches TRBJ2-1 better. Germline values: CDR1 MRHNA, CDR2 SNTAGT. CDR3 length: 13 amino acids. This CDR3 is CASSGSTGYEQFF. The CDR3 DNA follows: TGTGCCAGCAGTGGCTCGACAGGGTATGAGCAGTTCTTC.

This clonotype has a count of ten or more. A clone one base away is much larger, so this may be a read error. This chain uses TRBV6-5 with TRBJ2-2; 11 bases map to TRBD1. V shed 2 bases and J 4 bases; nucleotides not matched to a gene: 0. The length of the CDR3 is 15 residues. Germline-derived CDR1 and CDR2 are MNHEY and SVGAGI. CDR3 residues: CASSYGTGGTGELFF. As DNA, the CDR3 is TGTGCCAGCAGTTACGGGACAGGGGGCACCGGGGAGCTGTTTTTT.

This clonotype came up many times. The chain carries TRBV10-3 and TRBJ2-7, with D unclear. The CDR3 is 12 residues long. Trimming pared 6 bases from V and 2 bases from J, leaving 8 bases between. Germline V gives CDR1 ENHRY, CDR2 SYGVKD. This CDR3 is CAISPDAYEQYF. In DNA, the CDR3 is TGTGCCATCAGCCCCGATGCCTACGAGCAGTACTTC.

In this sample, this clonotype turned up many times. The genes are TRBV29-1 and TRBJ2-7, with a possible D match to TRBD2 (7 bases). Trimming took off 8 bases at V and 3 bases at J, with 23 bases between the two ends. Germline CDR1 is SQVTM and CDR2 is ANQGSEA. CDR3 length: 15 residues. The DNA for the CDR3 is TGCAGCACCTCCGAGGGGGGGCAGAAAGACTACGAGCAGTACTTC. Amino acids: CSTSEGGQKDYEQYF.

Regarding this clonotype: One junction end disagrees with the germline gene, perhaps due to a read error. This rearrangement joins TRBV2 to TRBJ2-5; 7 nucleotides align to TRBD2. Germline CDR1 and CDR2: SNHLY and FYNNEI. The CDR3 spans 15 residues. The CDR3 region has the DNA TGTGCCAGCAGTGGGTCCCGGGGGGTCGGGGAGGCCCAATACTTC. Encoded protein: CASSGSRGVGEAQYF.

This clonotype was observed many times. The chain couples TRBV12-3 or TRBV12-4 to TRBJ1-2; no reliable D call. This CDR3 has 15 amino acids. Trimming removed 3 bases from V and 4 bases from J, with 15 bases in between. The CDR3 DNA sequence: TGTGCCAGCAGTTTGACCCAGAGGGTCGTCTATGGCTACACCTTC. Protein sequence: CASSLTQRVVYGYTF.

This clonotype was recorded at least ten times. The gene calls are TRBV18 and TRBJ1-2; a possible D gene is TRBD1 (5 bases). CDR3 size: 16 residues. With 4 bases removed from V and 3 bases from J, the gap between germline ends came to 18 bases. CDR1 and CDR2 (germline): KGHSH, LQKENI. The CDR3 coding sequence is TGTGCCAGCTCACGTGGAGGGGACGTCGTCGACTATGGCTACACCTTC. The encoded protein is CASSRGGDVVDYGYTF. Complete variable domain (other parts from reference TRBV18 and TRBJ1-2): NAGVMQNPRHLVRRRGQEARLRCSPMKGHSHVYWYRQLPEEGLKFMVYLQKENIIDESGMPKERFSAEFPKEGPSILRIQQVVRGDSAAYFCASSRGGDVVDYGYTFGSGTRLTVV.

The J gene is TRBJ2-5, the V gene TRBV5-1, with TRBD2 matching over 8 bases. The CDR3 spans 15 residues. CDR1 is SGHRS and CDR2 is YFSETQ in the germline V gene. V lost 4 bases to trimming and J lost 5 bases; unmatched junction nucleotides: 10. The CDR3 bases are TGCGCCAGCAGCCTTTCACGGGAGGGCCAGGAGACCCAGTACTTC. Protein product: CASSLSREGQETQYF.

As for this clonotype: At one boundary the junction diverges from the germline segment, which might be a read error. The J gene is TRBJ1-2, the V gene TRBV7-2; TRBD1 might be the D (6 bases). The CDR3 has 10 residues. Germline lookup yields CDR1 SGHTA and CDR2 FQGNSA. DNA of the CDR3: TGTGCCAGCAGCCCGCTTGCAGGGGCATTC. Residues: CASSPLAGAF.

The chain carries TRBV7-2 and TRBJ1-6; D is unclear. The V and J ends lost 1 base and 10 bases respectively, with 14 bases between them. The CDR3 spans 15 residues. CDR1 is SGHTA and CDR2 is FQGNSA in the germline V gene. The CDR3: CASSLVREKGSPLHF. CDR3 coding DNA: TGTGCCAGCAGCTTAGTCCGGGAAAAAGGATCACCCCTCCACTTT. Full variable domain (remainder filled in from reference TRBV7-2 and TRBJ1-6): GAGVSQSPSNKVTEKGKDVELRCDPISGHTALYWYRQSLGQGLEFLIYFQGNSAPDKSGLPSDRFSAERTGGSVSTLTIQRTQQEDSAVYLCASSLVREKGSPLHFGNGTRLTVT.

The rearrangement links TRBV10-3 to TRBJ2-5; 7 nucleotides line up with TRBD2. CDR3 length: 18 residues. Germline V gene sequence: CDR1 ENHRY, CDR2 SYGVKD. The junction had 18 bases not matched to a gene; V was cut back by 3 bases and J by 5 bases. For the CDR3, the DNA is TGTGCCATCAGTGAAACCTCGGGACGGGCCACCGGGAGGGAGACCCAGTACTTC. It yields the protein CAISETSGRATGRETQYF.

This clonotype was counted at least ten times. The J gene is TRBJ1-5, the V gene TRBV28, with a possible D match to TRBD1 (6 bases). The V and J ends lost 0 bases and 0 bases respectively, with 12 bases between them. Germline CDR1 and CDR2: MDHEN and SYDVKM. This CDR3 spans 17 amino acids. CDR3 protein: CASSLWQGSYSNQPQHF. The CDR3 coding sequence is TGTGCCAGCAGTTTATGGCAGGGGTCTTATAGCAATCAGCCCCAGCATTTT.

This clonotype was seen at least ten times. This CDR3 is CSARDGRDTGELFF. Here the CDR3 DNA reads TGCAGTGCTAGAGATGGACGGGACACCGGGGAGCTGTTTTTT. The chain employs TRBV20-1 and TRBJ2-2; the D is unclear. Germline V lookup: CDR1 DFQATT, CDR2 SNEGSKA (reference sequence). The CDR3 consists of 14 residues. Trimming shortened V by 0 bases and J by 3 bases, and 8 bases separated the two germline ends.

J is TRBJ2-3 and V is TRBV7-3; D not resolved. The CDR3 contains 13 residues. V shed 4 bases and J shed 4 bases, with 9 bases lying between them. Germline V gene lookup returns CDR1 SGHTA and CDR2 FQGTGA. CDR3 nucleotides: TGTGCCAGCAGCTCAATTGGAGCAGATACGCAGTATTTT. Translation gives CASSSIGADTQYF.

The chain combines TRBV29-1 with TRBJ1-5; D is perhaps TRBD1 (6 bases). This CDR3 region has 13 residues. Trimming took 7 bases from V and 7 from J, leaving 17 bases between them. CDR1 and CDR2 (germline): SQVTM, ANQGSEA. CDR3 coding DNA: TGCAGCGCTAGACAGGATTATCGACAGCCCCAGCATTTT. Amino acids: CSARQDYRQPQHF.

V usage is TRBV7-9 and J usage is TRBJ2-5; 7 bases match TRBD1. There are 14 residues in the CDR3. Germline trimming cut 4 bases from V and 1 base from J; bases unmatched to any gene: 3. The germline V gene encodes CDR1 SEHNR and CDR2 FQNEAQ (reference sequence). In DNA, the CDR3 is TGTGCCAGCAGCTCTGGGACAGTCCAAGAGACCCAGTACTTC. Its translation: CASSSGTVQETQYF.

This clonotype was detected many times. The rearrangement joins TRBV10-2 to TRBJ1-5, with TRBD1 matching 8 bases. After removal of 3 bases from V and 4 bases from J, the junction contained 2 bases not matched to a gene. The V gene's germline CDR1 is WSHSY and CDR2 SAAADI. CDR3 length: 14 residues. CDR3 nucleotides: TGCGCCAGCAGTGACAGGGGGCTTAATCAGCCCCAGCATTTT. Protein: CASSDRGLNQPQHF.

Many counts were recorded for this clonotype. CDR3 sequence (DNA): TGTGCCAGCAGCCGCCCGGGACTCCTATACTACGAGCAGTACTTC. This encodes CASSRPGLLYYEQYF. V and J are TRBV12-3 or TRBV12-4 and TRBJ2-7; tentative D call: TRBD2 (6 bases). This CDR3 comprises 15 residues. Trimming left V 6 bases short and J 3 bases short, with 18 bases between.

This clonotype has a count of ten or more. The chain combines TRBV12-3 or TRBV12-4 with TRBJ1-4, with TRBD1 matching over 7 bases. The V gene end was trimmed by 4 bases and the J gene end by 6 bases; junction bases not matched to a gene: 5. This CDR3 has 14 amino acids. As DNA, the CDR3 is TGTGCCAGCAGTTCACGACAGGGATATGAAAAACTGTTTTTT. The encoded protein is CASSSRQGYEKLFF.

This clonotype was found many times. This rearrangement joins TRBV4-1 to TRBJ1-1, with D possibly being TRBD1 (6 bases). CDR3 length: 13 residues. The V gene's germline CDR1 is MGHRA and CDR2 YSYEKL. V shed 2 bases and J shed 7 bases, with 11 bases lying between them. The CDR3 bases are TGCGCCAGCAGCCAACCACAGGGTGGTGAAGCTTTCTTT. Protein product: CASSQPQGGEAFF.

This clonotype was counted at least ten times. The rearrangement joins TRBV12-3 or TRBV12-4 to TRBJ1-2, with D unresolved. V shed 3 bases and J shed 3 bases, with 14 bases lying between them. The CDR3 contains 15 residues. The CDR3 is CASSFSGGRYYGYTF. DNA for the CDR3: TGTGCCAGCAGTTTCAGTGGTGGCCGTTACTATGGCTACACCTTC.

The J gene is TRBJ1-4, the V gene TRBV7-9, with 9 positions matching TRBD1. V was clipped by 5 bases and J by 7 bases; unmatched bases: 8. The CDR3 consists of 15 residues. Germline-derived CDR1 and CDR2 are SEHNR and FQNEAQ (reference sequence). The CDR3 nucleotides read TGTGCCAGCAGCCCCGCGGGACAGGGAGGTGAAAAACTGTTTTTT. Protein sequence: CASSPAGQGGEKLFF.

This clonotype was recorded many times. This chain connects TRBV9 to TRBJ2-7, with 8 bases that match TRBD2. Trimming removed 0 bases from V and 4 bases from J; junction bases left unmatched: 3. CDR3 length: 14 amino acids. Germline V lookup: CDR1 SGDLS, CDR2 YYNGEE. The CDR3 reads CASSVGAGVYEQYF. The CDR3 DNA follows: TGTGCCAGCAGCGTAGGAGCGGGAGTGTACGAGCAGTACTTC.

This clonotype came up many times. The V gene is TRBV19, the J gene TRBJ1-1; TRBD1 is a possible D gene (5 bases). The CDR3 is 12 residues long. Per the germline V gene, CDR1 is LNHDA and CDR2 is SQIVND (reference sequence). V dropped 5 bases and J dropped 8 bases, with 12 bases sitting between them. The CDR3 region is CASSWTSSEAFF. The CDR3 DNA reads TGTGCCAGTAGTTGGACAAGCTCGGAAGCTTTCTTT.